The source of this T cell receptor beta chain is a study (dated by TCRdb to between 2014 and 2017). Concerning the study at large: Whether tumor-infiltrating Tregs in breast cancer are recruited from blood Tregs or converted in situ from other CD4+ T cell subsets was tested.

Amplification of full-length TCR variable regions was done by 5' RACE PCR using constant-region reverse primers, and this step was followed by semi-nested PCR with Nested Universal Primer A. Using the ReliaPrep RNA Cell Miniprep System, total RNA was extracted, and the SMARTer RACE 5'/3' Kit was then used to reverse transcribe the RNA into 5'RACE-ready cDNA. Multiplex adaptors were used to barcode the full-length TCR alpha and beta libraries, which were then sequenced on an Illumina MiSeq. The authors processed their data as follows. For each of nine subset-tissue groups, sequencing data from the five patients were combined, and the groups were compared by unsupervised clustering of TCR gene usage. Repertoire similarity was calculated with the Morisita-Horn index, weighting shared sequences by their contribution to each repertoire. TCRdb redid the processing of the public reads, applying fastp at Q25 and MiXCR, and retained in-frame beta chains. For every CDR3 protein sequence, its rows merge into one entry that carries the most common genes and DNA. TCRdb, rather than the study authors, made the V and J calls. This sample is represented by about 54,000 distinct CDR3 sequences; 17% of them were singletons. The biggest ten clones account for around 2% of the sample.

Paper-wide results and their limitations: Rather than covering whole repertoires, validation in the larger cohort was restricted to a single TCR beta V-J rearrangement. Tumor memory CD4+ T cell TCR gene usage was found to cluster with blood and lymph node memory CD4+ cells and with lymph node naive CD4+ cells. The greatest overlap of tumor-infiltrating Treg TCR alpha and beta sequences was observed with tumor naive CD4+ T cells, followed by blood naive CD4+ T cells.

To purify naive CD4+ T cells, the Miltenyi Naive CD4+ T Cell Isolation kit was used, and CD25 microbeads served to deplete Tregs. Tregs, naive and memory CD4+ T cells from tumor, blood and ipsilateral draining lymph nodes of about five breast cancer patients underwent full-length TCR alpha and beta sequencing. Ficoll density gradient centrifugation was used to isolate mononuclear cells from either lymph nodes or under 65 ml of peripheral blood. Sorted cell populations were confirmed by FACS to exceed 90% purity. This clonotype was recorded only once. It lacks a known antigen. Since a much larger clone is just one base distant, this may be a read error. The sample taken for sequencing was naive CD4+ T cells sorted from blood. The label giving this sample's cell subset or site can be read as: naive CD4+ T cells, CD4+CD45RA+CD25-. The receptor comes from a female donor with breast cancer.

The CDR3 region has the sequence CASSLDPSHNEACF. In nucleotide form, the sequence is TGTGCCAGCAGCTTAGACCCGAGCCACAATGAAGCTTGCTTT. The sequence joins TRBV7-2 to TRBJ1-1; no D gene can be assigned with confidence. Counted from cysteine to phenylalanine, this CDR3 has 14 amino acids. Of the read, only the CDR3 DNA is kept; its 42 bases are in frame from base 1. Based on the germline V gene, the CDR1 and CDR2 sequences are SGHTA and FQGNSA.